Each of the 20 T cell receptor beta chains below was sequenced from the same sample in a study of blood T cell repertoires in COVID-19. Libraries were prepared by immunoSEQ multiplex PCR; TCRdb keeps only in-frame clonotypes and omits some of them. The repertoire has roughly 180,000 clones, 70% to 90% of them found once; the top ten carry roughly 5%. Sequencing input: peripheral blood. Receptors originate from a woman aged 45 to 65 with COVID-19, enrolled during active disease.

The genes are TRBV15 and TRBJ2-3; perhaps TRBD2 as D (7 bases). CDR3 length equals 16 residues. CDR1 is LNHNV and CDR2 is YYDKDF in the germline V gene (reference sequence). Trimming stripped 0 bases from V and 0 bases from J, with 10 bases between. CDR3 sequence (DNA): TGTGCCACCAGCAGAGATGGGAGGGGGAGCACAGATACGCAGTATTTT. Translation: CATSRDGRGSTDTQYF.

This clone has just one count. This chain joins TRBV7-9 and TRBJ1-4, with D perhaps matching TRBD1 (6 bases). CDR3 length equals 14 residues. CDR1 is SEHNR, CDR2 FQNEAQ, per germline (reference sequence). Trimming took off 2 bases at V and 7 bases at J, with 11 bases between the two ends. CDR3 DNA sequence: TGTGCCAGCAGCTTAAGTCAGGGGAGTGAAAAACTGTTTTTT. The encoded protein is CASSLSQGSEKLFF.

CDR3: CSASAQAFYEQYF. The CDR3 coding sequence is TGCAGTGCTAGTGCACAGGCATTCTACGAGCAGTACTTC. The chain has TRBV20-1 and TRBJ2-7, with D perhaps matching TRBD1 (5 bases). Trimming removed 3 bases at V and 3 bases at J, with 12 bases between. Germline CDR1 and CDR2: DFQATT and SNEGSKA (reference sequence). CDR3 length: 13 residues.

The gene calls are TRBV5-1 and TRBJ2-2, with D perhaps matching TRBD1 (5 bases). CDR1 is SGHRS and CDR2 is YFSETQ in the germline V gene. The CDR3 covers 17 residues. Trimming took off 1 base at V and 4 bases at J, with 17 bases between the two ends. The CDR3 bases are TGCGCCAGCAGCTTGATGACGCAGGGTGGTGGCACCGGGGAGCTGTTTTTT. Translated: CASSLMTQGGGTGELFF.

This chain links TRBV6-5 with TRBJ2-5; TRBD1 agrees at 8 bases. The CDR3 totals 14 residues. V lost 1 base and J lost 3; bases outside the gene matches: 1. Germline CDR1 is MNHEY and CDR2 is SVGAGI. CDR3 sequence (DNA): TGTGCCAGCAGTTACTTGGACAGGGAAGAGACCCAGTACTTC. Protein: CASSYLDREETQYF.

V gene TRBV28 combines with J gene TRBJ1-4; 9 nucleotides align to TRBD1. CDR1 is MDHEN, CDR2 SYDVKM, per germline. With V trimmed by 5 bases and J by 3 bases, 10 bases remained unmatched. The CDR3 loop spans 17 amino acids. For the CDR3, the DNA is TGTGCCAGCAGTGGCCGGGACAGGGTAGTTTCTAATGAAAAACTGTTTTTT. Amino acids: CASSGRDRVVSNEKLFF.

The chain links TRBV5-1 to TRBJ1-4, with TRBD1 matching over 10 bases. J was trimmed by 5 bases and V by 4 bases; bases with no gene match: 11. The CDR3 sequence is 17 residues long. Per germline, CDR1 SGHRS and CDR2 YFSETQ. The CDR3 sequence: CASSPGQGVGENEKLFF. The CDR3 bases are TGCGCCAGCAGCCCTGGACAGGGGGTCGGCGAAAATGAAAAACTGTTTTTT. Supplemented by reference TRBV5-1 and TRBJ1-4, the full variable domain reads KAGVTQTPRYLIKTRGQQVTLSCSPISGHRSVSWYQQTPGQGLQFLFEYFSETQRNKGNFPGRFSGRQFSNSRSEMNVSTLELGDSALYLCASSPGQGVGENEKLFFGSGTQLSVL.

J is TRBJ2-3 and V is TRBV7-7; 9 bases align to TRBD2. Unmatched junction bases numbered 11, after V lost 3 bases and J lost 4 bases. This CDR3 comprises 17 residues. In germline, CDR1 is SSHAT, CDR2 FNYEAQ (reference sequence). CDR3 sequence reads: CASSLGGGALAADTQYF. The CDR3 region has the DNA TGTGCCAGCAGCTTGGGCGGGGGGGCCCTAGCGGCAGATACGCAGTATTTT.

This chain uses TRBV3-1 (or the pseudogene TRBV3-2) with TRBJ2-3; 10 positions agree with TRBD2. The CDR3 sequence is 17 residues long. The germline V gene has CDR1 LGHDT and CDR2 YNNKEL (reference sequence). The V and J ends lost 3 bases and 2 bases, in that order; junction bases with no gene match: 8. The CDR3 DNA is TGTGCCAGCAGCCAGGGGCTAGCGGGGGCCGCCACAGATACGCAGTATTTT. It yields the protein CASSQGLAGAATDTQYF.

The rearrangement uses TRBV7-9 and TRBJ2-2, with 9 bases aligning to TRBD1. With 4 bases clipped from V and 8 bases from J, the junction kept 11 bases outside the gene matches. CDR3 length: 16 residues. Germline-derived CDR1 and CDR2 are SEHNR and FQNEAQ (reference sequence). The CDR3 bases are TGTGCCAGCAGCTCCTACCGGACAGGGGCGGCGGGGGAGCTGTTTTTT. Its protein product is CASSSYRTGAAGELFF.

V usage is TRBV9 and J usage is TRBJ2-2; 7 positions match TRBD2. V was pared by 0 bases and J by 6 bases, with 8 bases of the junction left unmatched. The CDR3 runs to 16 residues. The germline V gene encodes CDR1 SGDLS and CDR2 YYNGEE. The CDR3 DNA reads TGTGCCAGCAGCGTAGACCCAGGGAGGGGATCCGGGGAGCTGTTTTTT. Translated: CASSVDPGRGSGELFF. The full variable domain, rest sourced from reference TRBV9 and TRBJ2-2, is DSGVTQTPKHLITATGQRVTLRCSPRSGDLSVYWYQQSLDQGLQFLIQYYNGEERAKGNILERFSAQQFPDLHSELNLSSLELGDSALYFCASSVDPGRGSGELFFGEGSRLTVL.

V gene TRBV29-1 combines with J gene TRBJ1-6; D is unclear. CDR3 length: 15 amino acids. Trimming removed 5 bases from V and 7 bases from J, with 18 bases in between. Looked up from germline, CDR1 is SQVTM and CDR2 is ANQGSEA. This CDR3 reads CSVLGGSFGNSPLHF. CDR3 nucleotide sequence: TGCAGCGTTCTGGGAGGGAGTTTCGGGAATTCACCCCTCCACTTT.

The chain employs TRBV21-1 and TRBJ1-5; the tabulated D call, TRBD1, remains unverified against the DNA. TRBV21-1 is tagged as a pseudogene. The CDR3 covers 12 residues. As DNA, the CDR3 is TGTGCCAGCAGCGCTAGGGGTCAGCCCCAGCATTTT. It yields the protein CASSARGQPQHF.

V usage is TRBV6-2 or TRBV6-3 and J usage is TRBJ1-5; D is possibly TRBD1 (6 bases). Trimming cost V 5 bases and J 1 base, with 15 bases left between them. Per germline, CDR1 MNHEY and CDR2 SVGEGT. The CDR3 totals 16 residues. CDR3 nucleotides: TGTGCCAGCAGTAAACAGGGTCCAAGGAGCAATCAGCCCCAGCATTTT. It codes for CASSKQGPRSNQPQHF.

The chain couples TRBV28 to TRBJ2-5; 12 nucleotides line up with TRBD1. With V trimmed by 3 bases and J by 5 bases, 1 base remained unmatched. The CDR3 has 14 amino acids. Per germline, CDR1 MDHEN and CDR2 SYDVKM. The CDR3 loop is CASSLGTGGETQYF. In DNA, the CDR3 is TGTGCCAGCAGTTTGGGGACAGGGGGCGAGACCCAGTACTTC.

The V gene is TRBV12-5, the J gene TRBJ1-5; no definite D call. Germline assignment: CDR1 LGHNT and CDR2 FRNRAP. This CDR3 is 15 amino acids long. V lost 1 base, J lost 5 bases, and 12 bases lay in between. The CDR3 spells CASGLGRPLYQPQHF. As DNA, the CDR3 is TGTGCTAGTGGTTTGGGCAGGCCTTTGTATCAGCCCCAGCATTTT.

This clone was recorded once. The rearrangement joins TRBV28 to TRBJ2-5; TRBD1 might be the D (6 bases). CDR1 MDHEN and CDR2 SYDVKM come from the germline V gene. This CDR3 region has 16 residues. V was clipped by 2 bases and J by 4 bases, with 17 bases between them. The CDR3 loop is CASSLPPRGRAETQYF. CDR3 DNA sequence: TGTGCCAGCAGTTTACCCCCCAGGGGACGAGCAGAGACCCAGTACTTC.

This chain joins TRBV28 and TRBJ1-5, with D uncertain. CDR1 is MDHEN, CDR2 SYDVKM, per germline. V gave up 7 bases and J gave up 3 bases, with 7 bases separating them. The CDR3 sequence is 12 residues long. CDR3 loop: CASKQNNQPQHF. The CDR3 DNA is TGTGCCAGCAAACAGAACAATCAGCCCCAGCATTTT.

The chain employs TRBV14 and TRBJ2-6; 9 positions match TRBD2. The germline V gene has CDR1 SGHDN and CDR2 FVKESK. The CDR3 spans 19 residues. Trimming took 4 bases from V and 3 from J; bases not matched to a gene: 13. The CDR3 loop reads CASSLLRSGGLGGANVLTF. CDR3 DNA: TGTGCCAGCAGCCTTTTGCGTAGCGGGGGACTGGGTGGGGCCAACGTCCTGACTTTC.

The chain has TRBV10-2 and TRBJ1-1, with 10 bases fitting TRBD1. CDR1 is WSHSY, CDR2 SAAADI, per germline. V lost 10 bases and J lost 5; bases outside the gene matches: 7. CDR3 length equals 13 residues. CDR3: CATRTGGVTEAFF. For the CDR3, the DNA is TGCGCCACCCGGACAGGGGGTGTAACTGAAGCTTTCTTT.